Below are 30 T cell receptor beta chains sequenced from a single sample in a study of molecular identifiers for immune sequencing clone quantification. Each CDR3 protein is one row after TCRdb ran MiXCR on the PCR reads. This table has more than 300,000 distinct CDR3 sequences, roughly 23% appearing once. Specimen: naive CD8+ T cells from blood, with Jurkat cell RNA spiked in. Subset specified: FACS-sorted CD8+CD4-CCR7+CD45RA+ naive T cells. The receptors here all came from a human donor in good health. Some libraries in this study had Jurkat cell RNA spiked in.

This clonotype was counted ten times or more. The rearrangement links TRBV12-3 or TRBV12-4 to TRBJ2-3; 11 positions agree with TRBD2. V lost 5 bases to trimming and J lost 1 base; unmatched junction nucleotides: 5. The CDR3 totals 16 residues. The CDR3 DNA reads TGTGCCAGCAGTCCCTGGACTAGCGGGCGCACAGATACGCAGTATTTT. Its protein is CASSPWTSGRTDTQYF.

With respect to this clonotype: A single base separates this from a much larger clone, so it may be a read error. V and J are TRBV7-6 and TRBJ2-7, with D perhaps matching TRBD2 (5 bases). The CDR3 is 15 amino acids. Trimming removed 6 bases at V and 2 bases at J, with 17 bases between. Per germline, CDR1 SGHVS and CDR2 FNYEAQ. CDR3 residues: CASRSMPGLAYEQYF. DNA of the CDR3: TGTGCCAGCAGATCAATGCCGGGGTTGGCCTACGAGCAGTACTTC.

The sample holds many counts of this clonotype. CDR3 protein: CASSLIGPGPLQETQYF. CDR3 nucleotides: TGTGCCAGCAGCTTAATCGGCCCCGGGCCTCTACAAGAGACCCAGTACTTC. The chain has TRBV11-2 and TRBJ2-5; D remains ambiguous. Trimming shortened V by 2 bases and J by 2 bases, and 18 bases separated the two germline ends. The V gene's germline CDR1 is SGHAT and CDR2 FQNNGV. The CDR3 is 17 amino acids.

This clonotype was recorded many times. The rearrangement uses TRBV9 and TRBJ1-1; 8 bases fit TRBD1. With V trimmed by 3 bases and J by 3 bases, 7 bases remained unmatched. Germline CDR1 is SGDLS and CDR2 is YYNGEE. CDR3 length: 15 residues. CDR3: CASSAGQGPYTEAFF. The CDR3, as DNA: TGTGCCAGCAGCGCCGGACAGGGCCCCTACACTGAAGCTTTCTTT. The whole variable domain, filled in from reference TRBV9 and TRBJ1-1, reads DSGVTQTPKHLITATGQRVTLRCSPRSGDLSVYWYQQSLDQGLQFLIQYYNGEERAKGNILERFSAQQFPDLHSELNLSSLELGDSALYFCASSAGQGPYTEAFFGQGTRLTVV.

About this clonotype: A much larger clone differs by one base, so this may be a read error. This chain uses TRBV12-3 or TRBV12-4 with TRBJ2-7, with 12 bases fitting TRBD2. Trimming removed 11 bases from V and 7 bases from J; junction bases left unmatched: 6. This CDR3 contains 12 residues. CDR3 coding DNA: TGTGCCCGCCGAGGACTAGCGGGGGAGCAGTACTTC. Amino acid sequence: CARRGLAGEQYF.

This clonotype was observed at least ten times. J is TRBJ2-7 and V is TRBV4-1; 13 bases map to TRBD2. CDR1 and CDR2 from the germline V gene are MGHRA and YSYEKL. The CDR3 covers 14 residues. Losses at the gene ends were 3 bases for V and 7 bases for J; bases not matched to a gene: 3. The CDR3 region is CASSHTSGRDEQYF. The CDR3 coding sequence is TGCGCCAGCAGCCATACTAGCGGGAGGGATGAGCAGTACTTC.

This clonotype appeared many times. The V call is TRBV6-5, the J call TRBJ2-7; D uncertain. The CDR3 spans 12 residues. V gave up 4 bases and J gave up 6 bases, with 10 bases separating them. CDR1 and CDR2 from the germline V gene are MNHEY and SVGAGI. This CDR3 is CASSSSALEQYF. CDR3 sequence (DNA): TGTGCCAGCAGTTCCAGTGCTCTCGAGCAGTACTTC.

The rearrangement uses TRBV20-1 and TRBJ2-7; a weak D match, TRBD2 (6 bases). CDR1 is DFQATT and CDR2 is SNEGSKA in the germline V gene (reference sequence). This CDR3 spans 15 amino acids. Trimming pared 2 bases from V and 2 bases from J, leaving 16 bases between. CDR3 coding DNA: TGCAGTGCTAGAATTCCCGGACTACCGGCCTACGAGCAGTACTTC. It encodes CSARIPGLPAYEQYF.

Concerning this clonotype itself: A much larger clone differs by one base, so this may be a read error. V usage is TRBV15 and J usage is TRBJ1-1, with unresolved D. The CDR3 is made up of 15 amino acids. CDR1 is LNHNV and CDR2 is YYDKDF in the germline V gene (reference sequence). Trimming shortened V by 5 bases and J by 0 bases, and 13 bases separated the two germline ends. The CDR3 spells CATSPATVMNTEAFF. CDR3 DNA sequence: TGTGCCACCAGCCCCGCGACGGTTATGAACACTGAAGCTTTCTTT.

This chain joins TRBV5-6 and TRBJ2-2; 10 bases align to TRBD2. CDR3 size: 17 residues. Germline loops: CDR1 SGHDT, CDR2 YYEEEE. The J segment lost 7 bases and the V segment lost 4 bases, leaving 13 bases of the junction unmatched. CDR3 sequence: CASSGGMLAGGNGELFF. The DNA for the CDR3 is TGTGCCAGCAGCGGGGGTATGTTAGCGGGAGGCAACGGGGAGCTGTTTTTT.

This clonotype was seen many times. The chain is built from TRBV28 and TRBJ2-1; 9 bases align to TRBD1. Trimming removed 3 bases from V and 6 bases from J; junction bases left unmatched: 3. The germline V gene has CDR1 MDHEN and CDR2 SYDVKM. This CDR3 has 14 amino acids. The CDR3: CASSFLTGGNEQFF. DNA for the CDR3: TGTGCCAGCAGTTTCCTGACAGGGGGCAATGAGCAGTTCTTC.

This clonotype was detected once. A much larger clone lies one base from this, so it may be a read error. The rearrangement joins TRBV7-2 to TRBJ2-7; TRBD2 agrees at 13 bases. CDR1 SGHTA and CDR2 FQGNSA come from the germline V gene. Trimming cost V 5 bases and J 2 bases; bases outside gene matches: 3. The CDR3 contains 15 residues. The CDR3 sequence is CASSVLAGGTYEQYF. In nucleotides, the CDR3 is TGTGCCAGCAGCGTACTAGCGGGAGGGACCTACGAGCAGTACTTC.

In this sample, this clonotype turned up many times. The chain links TRBV5-6 to TRBJ1-1; 9 bases agree with TRBD1. The CDR3 extends over 18 amino acids. J was trimmed by 0 bases and V by 0 bases; bases with no gene match: 9. CDR1 and CDR2 from the germline V gene are SGHDT and YYEEEE. CDR3 in amino acids: CASSLEYGTGTMNTEAFF. The CDR3 region has the DNA TGTGCCAGCAGCTTGGAGTACGGGACAGGGACCATGAACACTGAAGCTTTCTTT. Combining the CDR3 with reference TRBV5-6 and TRBJ1-1 gives the whole variable domain DAGVTQSPTHLIKTRGQQVTLRCSPKSGHDTVSWYQQALGQGPQFIFQYYEEEERQRGNFPDRFSGHQFPNYSSELNVNALLLGDSALYLCASSLEYGTGTMNTEAFFGQGTRLTVV.

This clonotype was detected ten times or more. The chain recombines TRBV27 with TRBJ2-1; D perhaps matches TRBD2 (6 bases). In germline, CDR1 is MNHEY, CDR2 SMNVEV (reference sequence). Trimming removed 7 bases at V and 6 bases at J, with 10 bases between. CDR3 length: 12 amino acids. The CDR3, as DNA: TGTGCCAGCACTGGAGGGTTCAATGAGCAGTTCTTC. As protein: CASTGGFNEQFF.

This clonotype turned up a few times. V gene TRBV20-1 combines with J gene TRBJ2-1; D may be TRBD2 (6 bases). V dropped 0 bases and J dropped 2 bases, with 11 bases sitting between them. The CDR3 sequence is 15 residues long. Per germline, CDR1 DFQATT and CDR2 SNEGSKA (reference sequence). The CDR3 DNA is TGCAGTGCTAGAGATCGGGCGGGGACCTACAATGAGCAGTTCTTC. This encodes CSARDRAGTYNEQFF.

This clonotype was seen more than once but under ten times. The gene calls are TRBV19 and TRBJ1-3, with TRBD1 matching over 10 bases. The V segment lost 8 bases and the J segment 2 bases; nucleotides outside the gene matches: 12. The germline V gene encodes CDR1 LNHDA and CDR2 SQIVND (reference sequence). The CDR3 is made up of 17 amino acids. CDR3 residues: CASANRDRGTTGNTIYF. The CDR3 bases are TGTGCCAGTGCCAACCGGGACAGGGGAACAACTGGAAACACCATATATTTT.

The chain employs TRBV11-2 and TRBJ2-1, with 8 nucleotides matching TRBD2. This CDR3 has 15 residues. Germline V lookup: CDR1 SGHAT, CDR2 FQNNGV. The J segment lost 5 bases and the V segment lost 7 bases, leaving 10 bases of the junction unmatched. The CDR3: CASKRTSTNNNEQFF. DNA for the CDR3: TGTGCCAGCAAAAGGACTAGCACAAACAACAATGAGCAGTTCTTC. Based on the CDR3 plus reference TRBV11-2 and TRBJ2-1, the full variable domain is EAGVAQSPRYKIIEKRQSVAFWCNPISGHATLYWYQQILGQGPKLLIQFQNNGVVDDSQLPKDRFSAERLKGVDSTLKIQPAKLEDSAVYLCASKRTSTNNNEQFFGPGTRLTVL.

Note on this clonotype: This may come from a read error, since a much larger clone is one base off. The rearrangement uses TRBV27 and TRBJ2-7, with a weak D call TRBD1 (6 bases). Deletions cut 6 bases from V and 5 bases from J, with 11 bases between. CDR3 length: 12 residues. Germline V lookup: CDR1 MNHEY, CDR2 SMNVEV (reference sequence). CDR3 amino acids: CASRQGDDEQYF. CDR3 sequence (DNA): TGTGCCAGCAGACAGGGTGACGACGAGCAGTACTTC.

This clonotype was seen more than once but under ten times. A read error may explain this, as a much larger clone is one base away. The chain combines TRBV30 with TRBJ2-7; TRBD2 might be the D (6 bases). This CDR3 is built from 14 residues. Germline V gene data show CDR1 as GTSNPN and CDR2 as SVGIG (reference sequence). V lost 0 bases and J lost 4, with 13 bases in between. For the CDR3, the DNA is TGTGCCTGGAGTGTCAGTAGCGGAGTTTACGAGCAGTACTTC. This sequence encodes CAWSVSSGVYEQYF.

This clonotype was counted at least ten times. This chain connects TRBV28 to TRBJ2-7, with 10 positions matching TRBD1. This CDR3 has 18 amino acids. J was trimmed by 2 bases and V by 1 base; bases with no gene match: 11. Germline assignment: CDR1 MDHEN and CDR2 SYDVKM. The DNA of the CDR3 is TGTGCCAGCAGTTTATCCCTCAACAGACAGGGGGCGACCTACGAGCAGTACTTC. This encodes CASSLSLNRQGATYEQYF.

Concerning this clonotype: Since a much larger clone is just one base distant, this may be a read error. J is TRBJ2-2 and V is TRBV29-1; maybe TRBD2 (5 bases). CDR3 length: 11 residues. Germline V lookup: CDR1 SQVTM, CDR2 ANQGSEA. As DNA, the CDR3 is TGCAGCGTCAGACTGTCCGGGGAGCCGTTTTTT. As protein: CSVRLSGEPFF.

This clonotype was seen at least ten times. This chain joins TRBV30 and TRBJ2-7; D is undetermined. Germline lookup yields CDR1 GTSNPN and CDR2 SVGIG (reference sequence). The CDR3 is 11 residues long. Trimming took off 2 bases at V and 5 bases at J, with 7 bases between the two ends. CDR3 bases: TGTGCCTGGAGTCTGGACCACGAGCAGTACTTC. Amino acids: CAWSLDHEQYF.

CDR3 nucleotides: TGTGCCAGCAGCTTACTAGTCTTGGACACTGAAGCTTTCTTT. Translation: CASSLLVLDTEAFF. The J gene is TRBJ1-1, the V gene TRBV7-9; D gene uncertain. Germline assignment: CDR1 SEHNR and CDR2 FQNEAQ (reference sequence). The germline V and J ends were trimmed by 2 bases and 3 bases, with 10 bases remaining between them. The CDR3 is made up of 14 amino acids. The entire variable domain, with the rest obtained from reference TRBV7-9 and TRBJ1-1, is as follows: DTGVSQNPRHKITKRGQNVTFRCDPISEHNRLYWYRQTLGQGPEFLTYFQNEAQLEKSRLLSDRFSAERPKGSFSTLEIQRTEQGDSAMYLCASSLLVLDTEAFFGQGTRLTVV.

This clonotype has at least ten counts. This chain uses TRBV20-1 with TRBJ2-2, with 7 bases aligning to TRBD2. The CDR3 extends over 14 amino acids. V lost 5 bases and J lost 5; bases outside the gene matches: 8. Looked up from germline, CDR1 is DFQATT and CDR2 is SNEGSKA (reference sequence). The CDR3 DNA reads as TGCAGTGCTGGGACTACTCGAAGGACCGGGGAGCTGTTTTTT. This sequence encodes CSAGTTRRTGELFF.

In this sample, this clonotype turned up many times. J is TRBJ1-4 and V is TRBV2, with D unclear. Germline CDR1 and CDR2: SNHLY and FYNNEI. Between the trimmed V and J ends, which lost 1 base and 8 bases, there was a span of 2 bases. This CDR3 is 11 amino acids long. The CDR3 is CASSEEEKLFF. In DNA form, the CDR3 reads TGTGCCAGCAGTGAAGAGGAAAAACTGTTTTTT.

In DNA, the CDR3 is TGTGCCAGCGGGCCCGGGAACCGGGTCGAGCAGTACTTC. Translating gives CASGPGNRVEQYF. This chain uses TRBV2 with TRBJ2-7, with D possibly being TRBD2 (5 bases). Germline CDR1 is SNHLY and CDR2 is FYNNEI. The CDR3 extends over 13 amino acids. V was cut by 8 bases and J by 6 bases, with 17 bases left in between.

This clonotype was found many times. The rearrangement links TRBV6-2 or TRBV6-3 to TRBJ1-1, with D hard to call. Looked up from germline, CDR1 is MNHEY and CDR2 is SVGEGT. The CDR3 length is 14 residues. The germline V and J ends were trimmed by 11 bases and 0 bases, with 16 bases remaining between them. The CDR3 DNA reads as TGTGCCTGCTTGGCAGCCCTGATGAACACTGAAGCTTTCTTT. Translated, it gives CACLAALMNTEAFF.

This clonotype was seen many times. V is TRBV2 and J is TRBJ2-3; D is uncertain. Germline lookup yields CDR1 SNHLY and CDR2 FYNNEI. V was trimmed by 0 bases and J by 2 bases, leaving 3 bases between them. The CDR3 is 13 amino acids. CDR3 region: CASSEASTDTQYF. The CDR3 region has the DNA TGTGCCAGCAGTGAAGCCTCCACAGATACGCAGTATTTT.

This sequence joins TRBV11-2 and TRBJ1-1; no firm D call. CDR3 length: 14 amino acids. Germline V gene data show CDR1 as SGHAT and CDR2 as FQNNGV. Trimming cost V 3 bases and J 4 bases, with 12 bases left between them. CDR3 sequence reads: CASSFGGFGTEAFF. For the CDR3, the DNA is TGTGCCAGCAGCTTCGGAGGGTTTGGCACTGAAGCTTTCTTT.

The table lists this clonotype with many counts. This chain links TRBV7-9 with TRBJ2-5; D possibly corresponds to TRBD1 (5 bases). Trimming stripped 3 bases from V and 3 bases from J, with 8 bases between. This CDR3 has 13 amino acids. Germline V gene lookup returns CDR1 SEHNR and CDR2 FQNEAQ (reference sequence). The CDR3 nucleotides are TGTGCCAGCAGCTTGGAAGGGGAAGAGACCCAGTACTTC. The encoded protein is CASSLEGEETQYF.